The rows below give T cell receptor beta chains drawn from one sample of a study of Graves' ophthalmopathy and Graves' hyperthyroidism. TCRdb itself ran the multiplex PCR reads through MiXCR, one entry per CDR3 protein. Among some 240,000 distinct CDR3 sequences, around 42% were seen once, and the ten largest hold over 40%. Sample: peripheral blood. These TCRs come from an adult man with Graves' ophthalmopathy. CDR3s include the opening cysteine and the closing phenylalanine or tryptophan. The D gene is left open where the match is weak. Not every row has a clone size; where given, it reads once, few, many or a size class.

>TRBV12-3/TRBV12-4|TRBD2|TRBJ2-5|few
CASSYLAGGRETQYF
TGTGCCAGCAGTTACCTAGCGGGGGGGCGCGAGACCCAGTACTTC
>TRBV7-3|TRBD2|TRBJ2-6|.
CASSPRALAGGPSGANVLTF
TGTGCCAGCAGCCCGCGCGCACTAGCGGGAGGGCCCTCTGGGGCCAACGTCCTGACTTTC
>TRBV7-2|TRBD2|TRBJ2-2|once
CASSLRTSAGELFF
TGTGCCAGCAGCTTACGGACTAGCGCCGGGGAGCTGTTTTTT
>TRBV2|TRBD1|TRBJ2-7|.
CASRGQGREEQYF
TGTGCCAGCCGGGGACAGGGGCGGGAGGAGCAGTACTTC
>TRBV25-1|.|TRBJ2-5|.
CASSLLRAGQETQYF
TGTGCCAGCAGCCTCCTGCGGGCGGGGCAAGAGACCCAGTACTTC
>TRBV29-1|.|TRBJ1-1|many
CSVHHGNTEAFF
TGCAGCGTTCATCATGGAAACACTGAAGCTTTCTTT
>TRBV12-3/TRBV12-4|TRBD1|TRBJ2-2|.
CASSTQGDTGELFF
TGTGCCAGCAGCACCCAGGGGGACACCGGGGAGCTGTTTTTT
>TRBV14|.|TRBJ1-3|few
CASSHPRARSGNTIYF
TGTGCCAGCAGTCATCCACGGGCCCGCTCTGGAAACACCATATATTTT
>TRBV7-3|.|TRBJ1-3|.
CASSLSPGTGTIYF
TGTGCCAGCAGCTTATCCCCGGGGACCGGCACCATATATTTT
>TRBV20-1|.|TRBJ2-2|.
CSARPNTGELFF
TGCAGTGCTAGACCGAACACCGGGGAGCTGTTTTTT
>TRBV10-3|.|TRBJ1-5|.
CAISGVGAGQPQHF
TGTGCCATCAGTGGGGTCGGGGCAGGACAGCCCCAGCATTTT
>TRBV29-1|.|TRBJ2-7|few
CSARVRYEQYF
TGCAGCGCCCGGGTCCGCTACGAGCAGTACTTC
>TRBV15|TRBD1|TRBJ2-6|many
CATSIAGTGYSGANVLTF
TGTGCCACCAGCATCGCCGGGACAGGATACTCTGGGGCCAACGTCCTGACTTTC
>TRBV12-3/TRBV12-4|TRBD1|TRBJ1-1|.
CASAQGAGAFF
TGTGCCAGCGCTCAGGGGGCCGGGGCTTTCTTT
>TRBV7-9|.|TRBJ1-1|.
CASSRRGDRTPDEAFF
TGTGCCAGCAGCCGGCGGGGAGACAGGACCCCGGATGAAGCTTTCTTT
>TRBV7-9|TRBD1|TRBJ1-4|few
CASSWGQGGEKLFF
TGTGCCAGCAGCTGGGGACAGGGGGGTGAAAAACTGTTTTTT
>TRBV29-1|TRBD2|TRBJ2-7|.
CSVEGTSGISYEQYF
TGCAGCGTTGAAGGGACTAGCGGGATCTCCTACGAGCAGTACTTC
>TRBV12-3/TRBV12-4|.|TRBJ2-3|.
CASRGQETDTQYF
TGTGCCAGCAGGGGGCAGGAAACAGATACGCAGTATTTT
>TRBV7-2|.|TRBJ2-1|.
CASSLRGRNEQFF
TGTGCCAGCAGCCTACGGGGGAGGAATGAGCAGTTCTTC
>TRBV20-1|TRBD1|TRBJ1-2|few
CSALRTGGSYGYTF
TGCAGTGCTCTCCGGACAGGGGGCAGCTATGGCTACACCTTC
>TRBV15|TRBD1|TRBJ1-1|many
CATSRFLSGQVTNTEAFF
TGTGCCACCAGCAGATTTCTCTCAGGACAGGTGACGAACACTGAAGCTTTCTTT
>TRBV7-2|TRBD2|TRBJ2-7|few
CATKGSAGGEQYF
TGTGCCACCAAGGGCTCAGCGGGGGGCGAGCAGTACTTC
>TRBV20-1|.|TRBJ1-1|.
CSARDRGWAEAFF
TGCAGTGCTAGAGATCGGGGATGGGCTGAAGCTTTCTTT
>TRBV12-3/TRBV12-4|.|TRBJ2-5|.
CASSPPWLAETQYF
TGTGCCAGCAGCCCCCCTTGGTTGGCTGAGACCCAGTACTTC
>TRBV10-3|.|TRBJ1-1|.
CASSEQFRLGNTEAFF
TGTGCCAGCAGTGAGCAATTTAGACTGGGGAACACTGAAGCTTTCTTT
>TRBV24-1|TRBD1|TRBJ1-5|few
CATSETGISGQPQHF
TGTGCCACCAGTGAGACAGGGATTTCGGGTCAGCCCCAGCATTTT
>TRBV5-5|.|TRBJ1-2|.
CASSYSNRISRYTF
TGTGCCAGCAGTTACTCGAACAGGATCTCTCGCTACACCTTC
>TRBV9|.|TRBJ1-6|.
CASSSLQKAPLHF
TGTGCCAGCAGCTCGTTACAGAAAGCACCCCTCCACTTT
>TRBV5-1|TRBD1|TRBJ1-6|.
CASSREGQGASNSPLHF
TGCGCCAGCAGCCGCGAGGGGCAGGGGGCTAGCAATTCACCCCTCCACTTT